Described below is a single TCR beta chain sequence and its context. This receptor's antigen is unknown. One base away there is no much larger clone; base qualities are not given. The cohort comprised some 730 healthy bone marrow donors. Cohort members were all nominally healthy when sampled, although unrecorded immune exposures were likely present. The donor tested CMV seronegative, placing the donor among the 350 to 400 seronegative members of the cohort. A peripheral blood sample was collected from each donor, and TCR beta sequencing was performed on peripheral blood mononuclear cells. Genomic DNA extraction from the blood cell samples was performed with the Qiagen DNeasy Blood Extraction Kit. Receptor amplification or capture employed the immunoSEQ multiplex PCR assay. For the multiplex PCR, a mixture combining 60 forward primers for TCR Vbeta segments and 13 reverse primers for TCR Jbeta segments was used. Amplification of the CDR3 region of rearranged TCR beta genes was performed with a multiplex PCR assay on genomic DNA. Amplified TCR beta libraries were sequenced as 87-base-pair reads on the Illumina HiSeq System. The paper's processing steps were these. Across the 666 repertoires, a later analysis counted tens of millions of unique TCR beta chains, around 11 million of which were shared by at least two donors. A nearest-neighbor algorithm error-corrected the raw reads and collapsed the reads into unique sequences, merging closely related sequences to remove PCR and sequencing errors. To assign V, D and J gene segments, CDR3 sequences were aligned to IMGT reference sequences. For a sequence to be retained, a match of at least six nucleotides was required to both a V gene segment and a J gene segment. Rearrangements were classified as productive when the CDR3 lacked stop codons and remained in frame with V and J, and all other rearrangements were classified as non-productive. Following IMGT convention, CDR3 was defined as the stretch from the second conserved V-encoded cysteine up to the conserved J-encoded phenylalanine. Sequences without an unambiguous match to a single V gene segment were excluded from the earlier analysis of 450 to 750 of the donors. In an earlier analysis of around 600 of the donors, V segments were called functional above 56.7% productive rearrangements and were called segregating when the between-donor standard deviation exceeded 5%. A statistical classification framework was developed to diagnose cytomegalovirus status using the catalog of TCR beta chain sequences. In a later analysis, TCR nucleotide sequences were compared against IMGT/GENE-DB human TR gene sequences so that V and J genes could be assigned. In a later analysis, CDR3 sequences and most-parsimonious VDJ recombination scenarios were assigned using the TCRdist pipeline. In a later analysis, every TCR beta chain was defined by the combination of its CDR3 amino acid sequence and its V-gene family, and reads without a unique V-gene family were dropped. In a later analysis, 500 to 700 highly shared, low-generation-probability nucleotide sequences were removed to address suspected cross-contamination and a sequencing artifact. A later analysis calculated a clonal expansion index for each public chain from normalized within-repertoire ranks of inferred template counts. Generation probabilities in a later analysis came from a VDJ recombination model fitted to out-of-frame rearrangements, and those results were checked against IGoR. A later analysis scored TCR-TCR, TCR-HLA and TCR-CMV co-occurrence with hypergeometric tests, applying a repertoire-size bias correction to TCR pairs. False discovery rates were estimated in a later analysis by permuting HLA or CMV assignments 20 times. In a later analysis, co-occurring TCRs were grouped with DBSCAN, and TCRdist sequence similarity was added when clustering was performed within HLA-allele-positive subsets. For co-occurrence clustering, repertoires with fewer than 30,000 or more than 120,000 public chains were excluded, along with about five repertoires with anomalous nucleotide sharing. TCRdb took over this immuneACCESS table, retaining in-frame rearrangements with V and J assigned. Such tables are incomplete; in checked studies, under half of the missing clones stem from an unresolved V gene, and the remainder is unexplained. Clonal size and the V and J genes are those of that table, whereas D and trimming came from the DNA. This sample comprises 110,000 or so clones, approximately 80% of them detected only once. The ten most abundant clones make up around 1.5% of the sample.

V is clipped by 4 bases and J by 2 bases, and the sequence between their germline boundaries is 19 bases long. The CDR3 has 17 amino acids, counting the end cysteine and phenylalanine. The DNA shown is the 51-base CDR3, in frame from base 1. CDR1 and CDR2, looked up from the germline V gene, are SGHDT and YYEEEE. This sample is part of a study of cytomegalovirus exposure and HLA in healthy donors (dated by TCRdb to about 2017). Looking at the study overall: In an earlier analysis of approximately 500 of the donors, approximately 300 Gb of sequence data and approximately 100 million unique TCR beta sequences from about 190 million T cells were reported. The study combined high-throughput TCR immunosequencing, statistical association of individual TCRs with disease status, and machine learning to predict cytomegalovirus infection status. Donor age, sex, ethnicity and CMV serostatus were collected together with the repertoire data. HLA typing covered class I and class II loci at four-digit resolution. In addition to the first cohort of 666 subjects, a separate validation cohort of approximately 130 different subjects was used. The later analysis used no new phenotypic data to find candidate immune exposures, relying instead on TCR beta sequences and their occurrence across donors. Of the roughly 400 genotyped donors, less than 85% were placed in the genetic ancestry cluster associated with self-reported Caucasian donors. All discovery cohort repertoires had been generated on a single sequencing platform. Typing coverage differed by locus: A, B, C, DRB1 and DQB1 were typed in roughly 629-630 donors, DQA1 in approximately 520, DPA1 in around 600, and DPB1 in 450 to 480. The T cell repertoires of 670 or so subjects were profiled by immunosequencing and related to cytomegalovirus serostatus. In a later analysis, previously published TCR beta repertoires from about 670 donors were re-analyzed and high-resolution HLA genotyping was added so that TCR occurrence patterns could be studied. Among roughly 400 genotyped donors of the cohort, an average of roughly 230,000 unique TCR beta nucleotide sequences was sequenced per donor, of which 15% to 20% were non-productive. Genome-wide SNP genotypes for about 65% of the 666 donors were used in a later genetic analysis, which treated that subset as a discovery cohort. An earlier analysis of fewer than 750 of the donors used high-throughput TCR beta sequencing to judge whether each TCR beta V gene segment behaved as functional or pseudogenic. About 310 gigabases of sequencing data and tens of millions of unique TCR sequences were included in an early release covering roughly 600 HLA-typed donors. Four to six DR-DQ haplotypes were handled as single units for association and clustering because linkage in the cohort was strong. The study was designed to test whether signatures of past pathogen exposure could be identified by cataloging public T cell receptors. Study-wide conclusions, independent of this receptor: In the study, some 160 TCR beta chains were listed as associated with cytomegalovirus. V-gene and J-gene trimming of TCR beta chains was associated with a missense DCLRE1C variant in a later genetic analysis, and the association was replicated in an independent cohort. The classifier was reported to diagnose cytomegalovirus status with high specificity and sensitivity in both the original cohort and the validation cohort. The 87-base-pair reads could not distinguish some IMGT-functional V segments, including TRBV6-2 and TRBV6-3, so those segments were excluded. Only TCR beta chains were sequenced in this cohort, and the absence of alpha or paired-chain data limited detectable features. A further reported finding was that TCR beta sequences accurately predicted the HLA-A and HLA-B alleles for most subjects in the first cohort. According to a later analysis, TCR association rates differed among HLA loci, with DRB1 alleles showing the most associated TCRs and HLA-C alleles showing the fewest. When HLA alleles, especially DR and DQ, strongly co-occurred, TCR associations were difficult to assign to individual alleles. Most TCR sequences were observed very rarely across donors, whereas some public TCRs were present in many individuals. Compared with the approximately 720-donor mean, donors in an Asian-associated ancestry cluster had fewer N-insertions in productive TCRs, according to a later genetic analysis. Because some donors lacked HLA typing at each locus, the association tests relied only on the typed subset. In a later analysis, several top co-occurrence clusters were reported to appear linked to parvovirus B19, influenza, CMV and Epstein-Barr virus. Correlated functional status among segregating V segments might reflect linkage disequilibrium, but an unknown experimental factor could not be ruled out. Most CMV-associated TCR beta chains appeared to be HLA-restricted in a later analysis, and the HLA associations seemed to be driven largely by CMV exposure. A cluster of highly shared sequence variants was judged likely to be a technical artifact of the sequencing pipeline. A later analysis associated 16,951 TCR beta sequences with specific HLA alleles at a false discovery rate of 0.05. Because counts were too low, about 15 rarely observed V segments, including chromosome 9 orphons, were left out of the earlier analysis of 587 of the donors. Broadly in line with IMGT annotations, most TCR beta V segments showed up in productive rearrangements about 87% or about 30% of the time in an earlier analysis of several hundred of the donors. Compared with equally common non-associated chains, HLA-associated TCR beta chains in a later analysis were more clonally expanded and had lower generation probabilities. According to the authors, the approach could potentially be generalized to other disease states and immunological phenotypes. For the cohort, immune exposure information was limited to CMV serostatus. Presence/absence analyses assumed roughly uniform sequencing depth across donors, an assumption that may not hold. In vitro tests confirmed that a few of the cytomegalovirus-associated TCR beta chains recognize cytomegalovirus antigens.

The chain uses TRBV5-6 and TRBJ2-4; TRBD2 is perhaps the D gene, given 6 matching bases. The clonotype originates from a woman younger than 35 in good health and CMV-seronegative. The specimen was PBMCs. The CDR3 region has the sequence CASSPREAEGPKNIQYF. The DNA is TGTGCCAGCAGCCCGAGGGAGGCAGAGGGCCCCAAAAACATTCAGTACTTC.